Each of the 32 T cell receptor beta chains below was sequenced from the same sample in a study of PD-L1 blockade in urothelial cancer. The repertoire was sequenced with immunoSEQ multiplex PCR; TCRdb's copy has only in-frame clones and lacks some. The sample lists 30,000 or so clones, roughly 82% occurring once. Sequencing was performed on PBMCs, taken around atezolizumab (anti-PD-L1) treatment. The origin of the receptors is a man aged 55 to 69 with urothelial cancer.

The V gene is TRBV19, the J gene TRBJ1-5; TRBD1 matches at 7 bases. Germline V CDR1 and CDR2: LNHDA, SQIVND (reference sequence). The CDR3 runs 16 residues. Unmatched junction bases numbered 10, after V lost 5 bases and J lost 3 bases. The CDR3 nucleotides are TGTGCCAGTAGTCCGCAGGCAGGGGGGACCAATCAGCCCCAGCATTTT. Its protein is CASSPQAGGTNQPQHF.

J is TRBJ2-6 and V is TRBV30; TRBD1 aligns across 7 bases. This CDR3 has 13 residues. V shed 5 bases and J 5 bases; nucleotides not matched to a gene: 3. Germline CDR1 and CDR2: GTSNPN and SVGIG (reference sequence). The CDR3 is CAWETGRANVLTF. The DNA for the CDR3 is TGTGCCTGGGAGACAGGGCGGGCCAACGTCCTGACTTTC.

CDR3 sequence (DNA): TGTGCCAGCAGCCAAGATGTCGGGACAAGCCAAGAGACCCAGTACTTC. Protein product: CASSQDVGTSQETQYF. This chain links TRBV14 with TRBJ2-5, with a possible D match to TRBD1 (6 bases). CDR1 is SGHDN and CDR2 is FVKESK in the germline V gene. Trimming shortened V by 0 bases and J by 1 base, and 12 bases separated the two germline ends. The CDR3 sequence is 16 residues long.

The chain combines TRBV5-1 with TRBJ2-3; TRBD2 might be the D (6 bases). Trimming took 2 bases from V and 0 from J, leaving 10 bases between them. The CDR3 sequence is 15 residues long. Germline V gene sequence: CDR1 SGHRS, CDR2 YFSETQ. CDR3 coding DNA: TGCGCCAGCAGCTTCGGAGGGTACAGCACAGATACGCAGTATTTT. Protein: CASSFGGYSTDTQYF.

Only a few counts were recorded for this clone. The V call is TRBV25-1, the J call TRBJ2-5, with 7 bases fitting TRBD1. Germline CDR1 reads MGHDK; CDR2 reads SYGVNS. J was trimmed by 5 bases and V by 5 bases; bases with no gene match: 11. The CDR3 loop spans 15 amino acids. The CDR3, as DNA: TGTGCCAGCAGTTCACAGGGGTTCGTGGAGGAGACCCAGTACTTC. Translating it yields CASSSQGFVEETQYF.

The V call is TRBV10-3, the J call TRBJ2-7, with 13 bases identical to TRBD2. This CDR3 is 14 amino acids long. The V gene's germline CDR1 is ENHRY and CDR2 SYGVKD. Trimming cost V 6 bases and J 6 bases; bases outside gene matches: 5. CDR3 loop: CAIRPGLAGLEQYF. The DNA of the CDR3 is TGTGCCATCAGACCGGGACTAGCGGGACTCGAGCAGTACTTC.

The rearrangement joins TRBV7-3 to TRBJ2-3; 7 nucleotides line up with TRBD1. The germline gives CDR1 SGHTA, CDR2 FQGTGA. The V gene end was trimmed by 6 bases and the J gene end by 1 base; junction bases not matched to a gene: 4. The CDR3 spans 14 residues. In DNA form, the CDR3 reads TGTGCCAGCAGTTCCGGGACAGGCACAGATACGCAGTATTTT. Its translation is CASSSGTGTDTQYF.

J is TRBJ1-2 and V is TRBV2, with D unclear. V was pared by 1 base and J by 2 bases, with 8 bases between. The CDR3 runs to 14 residues. The germline gives CDR1 SNHLY, CDR2 FYNNEI. The CDR3 spells CASSEVKSNYGYTF. For the CDR3, the DNA is TGTGCCAGCAGTGAAGTGAAAAGCAACTATGGCTACACCTTC.

The rearrangement uses TRBV4-1 and TRBJ2-7; D is possibly TRBD2 (6 bases). This CDR3 has 17 amino acids. CDR1 and CDR2 from the germline V gene are MGHRA and YSYEKL. V lost 1 base to trimming and J lost 5 bases, with 21 bases between them. The CDR3 coding sequence is TGCGCCAGCAGCCAAGCCCCACTCGACGTCGCGGGGAACGAGCAGTACTTC. Residues: CASSQAPLDVAGNEQYF.

The chain has TRBV4-2 and TRBJ2-2; 7 bases match TRBD2. Germline CDR1 and CDR2: LGHNA and YNFKEQ. Trimming took 1 base from V and 5 from J; bases not matched to a gene: 4. There are 15 residues in the CDR3. The CDR3 coding sequence is TGTGCCAGCAGCCAAGGAATCGGGGGGACCGGGGAGCTGTTTTTT. Translated, it gives CASSQGIGGTGELFF.

The J gene is TRBJ2-5, the V gene TRBV15; TRBD1 agrees at 9 bases. There are 18 residues in the CDR3. The V gene's germline CDR1 is LNHNV and CDR2 YYDKDF (reference sequence). The V and J ends lost 0 bases and 4 bases, in that order; junction bases with no gene match: 12. Here the CDR3 DNA reads TGTGCCACCAGCAGAGATTTGTGGGACAGGGTGGACGTAGAGACCCAGTACTTC. Amino acids: CATSRDLWDRVDVETQYF.

This clone appeared a few times. V gene TRBV6-5 combines with J gene TRBJ1-6; 8 bases agree with TRBD1. V shed 5 bases and J 5 bases; nucleotides not matched to a gene: 5. CDR3 length: 15 residues. CDR1 and CDR2 (germline): MNHEY, SVGAGI. CDR3 sequence: CASSLGQGHNSPLHF. DNA of the CDR3: TGTGCCAGCAGTCTAGGACAGGGTCATAATTCACCCCTCCACTTT.

The sample holds one count of this clone. The genes are TRBV5-6 and TRBJ2-1; a weak D match, TRBD2 (6 bases). Germline V lookup: CDR1 SGHDT, CDR2 YYEEEE. Trimming pared 4 bases from V and 7 bases from J, leaving 21 bases between. The CDR3 is 16 residues long. Written as DNA, the CDR3 is TGTGCCAGCAGCGTGACGGACTGGGGGAGGTTGAATGAGCAGTTCTTC. Translated: CASSVTDWGRLNEQFF.

This clone was seen only once. CDR3 DNA: TGTGCCAGCAGTGGGTTCGGGACAGGGGACTACGAGCAGTACTTC. Translation: CASSGFGTGDYEQYF. This sequence joins TRBV2 and TRBJ2-7; 10 nucleotides match TRBD1. Germline V lookup: CDR1 SNHLY, CDR2 FYNNEI. Trimming at V came to 4 bases and at J to 3 bases, leaving 6 bases not matched to a gene. The CDR3 consists of 15 residues. Combining the CDR3 with reference TRBV2 and TRBJ2-7 gives the whole variable domain EPEVTQTPSHQVTQMGQEVILRCVPISNHLYFYWYRQILGQKVEFLVSFYNNEISEKSEIFDDQFSVERPDGSNFTLKIRSTKLEDSAMYFCASSGFGTGDYEQYFGPGTRLTVT.

The genes are TRBV19 and TRBJ1-6, with 10 bases fitting TRBD1. Germline CDR1 is LNHDA and CDR2 is SQIVND (reference sequence). V shed 3 bases and J 7 bases; nucleotides not matched to a gene: 6. CDR3 size: 16 residues. In DNA, the CDR3 is TGTGCCAGTAGTATGACCGGGACAGGGGTCAATTCACCCCTCCACTTT. Protein: CASSMTGTGVNSPLHF.

This chain connects TRBV30 to TRBJ2-7; TRBD2 matches 7 bases. CDR1 is GTSNPN and CDR2 is SVGIG in the germline V gene (reference sequence). This CDR3 is 14 amino acids long. V was pared by 2 bases and J by 5 bases, with 9 bases of the junction left unmatched. The CDR3 nucleotides read TGTGCCTGGAGTTTCGGAGCGGGAATCAACGAGCAGTACTTC. This sequence encodes CAWSFGAGINEQYF.

This clone has a handful of counts. This chain uses TRBV2 with TRBJ1-1, with a weak D call TRBD1 (6 bases). Germline assignment: CDR1 SNHLY and CDR2 FYNNEI. Trimming pared 2 bases from V and 5 bases from J, leaving 6 bases between. The CDR3 covers 12 residues. The CDR3 DNA sequence: TGTGCCAGCAGTGAAAGGGGGACTGAAGCTTTCTTT. It is translated as CASSERGTEAFF. Combining the CDR3 with reference TRBV2 and TRBJ1-1 gives the whole variable domain EPEVTQTPSHQVTQMGQEVILRCVPISNHLYFYWYRQILGQKVEFLVSFYNNEISEKSEIFDDQFSVERPDGSNFTLKIRSTKLEDSAMYFCASSERGTEAFFGQGTRLTVV.

This chain joins TRBV6-4 and TRBJ2-3, with TRBD2 matching over 7 bases. V lost 3 bases and J lost 3; bases outside the gene matches: 0. The length of the CDR3 is 13 residues. Germline assignment: CDR1 MRHNA and CDR2 SNTAGT. CDR3 DNA sequence: TGTGCCAGCAGTGAGCGGGAGACAGATACGCAGTATTTT. Protein: CASSERETDTQYF.

This CDR3 reads CATQEGMYGYTF. The CDR3 DNA sequence: TGTGCCACGCAGGAGGGAATGTATGGCTACACCTTC. The chain employs TRBV10-3 and TRBJ1-2; D remains ambiguous. Deletions cut 10 bases from V and 5 bases from J, with 14 bases between. Germline-derived CDR1 and CDR2 are ENHRY and SYGVKD. This CDR3 contains 12 residues.

V gene TRBV27 combines with J gene TRBJ1-6; D unclear. Germline lookup yields CDR1 MNHEY and CDR2 SMNVEV (reference sequence). This CDR3 spans 15 amino acids. V lost 3 bases, J lost 5 bases, and 11 bases lay in between. The CDR3 nucleotides read TGTGCCAGCAGTTTCGACACGGTAGATAATTCACCCCTCCACTTT. Translating it yields CASSFDTVDNSPLHF.

The chain employs TRBV15 and TRBJ1-4, with D possibly matching TRBD1 (6 bases). V lost 0 bases to trimming and J lost 5 bases, with 19 bases between them. Germline values: CDR1 LNHNV, CDR2 YYDKDF (reference sequence). This CDR3 is 18 amino acids long. The CDR3 reads CATSRERWGGRTNEKLFF. In nucleotides, the CDR3 is TGTGCCACCAGCAGAGAGAGGTGGGGGGGCCGGACAAATGAAAAACTGTTTTTT.

V is TRBV6-5 and J is TRBJ2-3, with TRBD2 as a possible D gene (6 bases). In germline, CDR1 is MNHEY, CDR2 SVGAGI. The V end lost 7 bases, the J end lost 0 bases, and 14 bases lay between the germline ends. This CDR3 contains 15 residues. The CDR3 DNA sequence: TGTGCCAGCATAGCTTGGGCGGGGAGCACAGATACGCAGTATTTT. This gives the protein CASIAWAGSTDTQYF.

This rearrangement joins TRBV30 to TRBJ2-7, with TRBD1 matching over 10 bases. Germline CDR1 GTSNPN, CDR2 SVGIG (reference sequence). CDR3 length: 12 amino acids. The J segment lost 4 bases and the V segment lost 5 bases, leaving 2 bases of the junction unmatched. The CDR3 DNA reads as TGTGCCTGGGGGGACAGGGGTTACGAGCAGTACTTC. Its protein product is CAWGDRGYEQYF.

Here the CDR3 DNA reads TGCGCCAGCAGCCAAGATCTGGGAGCGGGGGCCAAGTCCCAGTACTTC. This encodes CASSQDLGAGAKSQYF. The V gene is TRBV4-3, the J gene TRBJ2-5; 8 nucleotides agree with TRBD2. The CDR3 contains 16 residues. J was trimmed by 9 bases and V by 0 bases; bases with no gene match: 12. Germline V gives CDR1 LGHNA, CDR2 YSLEER.

This clone was detected only a few times. The chain recombines TRBV18 with TRBJ1-5; D unclear. CDR1 and CDR2 (germline): KGHSH, LQKENI. The CDR3 totals 15 residues. Trimming removed 4 bases at V and 1 base at J, with 11 bases between. The chain's CDR3 is CASSQLSVSNQPQHF. The CDR3 region has the DNA TGTGCCAGCTCACAGCTATCGGTAAGCAATCAGCCCCAGCATTTT.

This clone has only one observation. The chain uses TRBV19 and TRBJ1-5; D is uncertain. The V and J ends lost 6 bases and 1 base respectively, with 13 bases between them. This CDR3 has 15 residues. Per germline, CDR1 LNHDA and CDR2 SQIVND (reference sequence). The CDR3 bases are TGTGCCAGTAGACCAGTCCTGGAGAGCAATCAGCCCCAGCATTTT. It encodes CASRPVLESNQPQHF.

The V call is TRBV27, the J call TRBJ2-3; TRBD1 is a possible D gene (7 bases). The CDR3 contains 15 residues. In germline, CDR1 is MNHEY, CDR2 SMNVEV (reference sequence). V lost 7 bases and J 1 base, leaving 15 bases between the germline ends. This CDR3 is CASNGGGAGTDTQYF. In nucleotides, the CDR3 is TGTGCCAGCAATGGAGGGGGCGCAGGCACAGATACGCAGTATTTT.

This clone showed up just once. This chain links TRBV5-1 with TRBJ2-6; weak D call: TRBD1 (5 bases). Germline CDR1 SGHRS, CDR2 YFSETQ. The V end was cut by 2 bases, the J end by 0 bases, with 12 bases between. CDR3 size: 17 residues. CDR3 sequence (DNA): TGCGCCAGCAGCTTCACAGGTTCGACCTCTGGGGCCAACGTCCTGACTTTC. Protein: CASSFTGSTSGANVLTF. The full variable domain, in which reference TRBV5-1 and TRBJ2-6 provide the parts outside the CDR3, is KAGVTQTPRYLIKTRGQQVTLSCSPISGHRSVSWYQQTPGQGLQFLFEYFSETQRNKGNFPGRFSGRQFSNSRSEMNVSTLELGDSALYLCASSFTGSTSGANVLTFGAGSRLTVL.

The chain has TRBV7-2 and TRBJ2-3; 9 bases line up with TRBD1. Germline V gene data show CDR1 as SGHTA and CDR2 as FQGNSA. The V segment lost 8 bases and the J segment 14 bases; nucleotides outside the gene matches: 17. The CDR3 extends over 14 amino acids. CDR3 residues: CASQTGTGLGLLYF. The CDR3 coding sequence is TGTGCCAGCCAAACCGGGACAGGGTTAGGTTTACTGTATTTT.

V gene TRBV7-2 combines with J gene TRBJ2-2, with TRBD2 matching 11 bases. This CDR3 is 15 amino acids long. Germline V lookup: CDR1 SGHTA, CDR2 FQGNSA. Losses at the gene ends were 5 bases for V and 1 base for J; bases not matched to a gene: 0. The CDR3 bases are TGTGCCAGCAGCACTAGCGGGGGGAACACCGGGGAGCTGTTTTTT. It specifies CASSTSGGNTGELFF.

This clone was counted once. The J gene is TRBJ2-7, the V gene TRBV2; 8 positions match TRBD1. Germline CDR1 and CDR2: SNHLY and FYNNEI. CDR3 size: 16 residues. J was trimmed by 2 bases and V by 2 bases; bases with no gene match: 8. The CDR3 region is CASSEIDRGRPYEQYF. CDR3 bases: TGTGCCAGCAGTGAAATAGACAGGGGACGGCCCTACGAGCAGTACTTC.

The chain uses TRBV2 and TRBJ2-5, with 9 positions matching TRBD1. This CDR3 spans 15 amino acids. The V and J ends lost 4 bases and 5 bases, in that order; junction bases with no gene match: 8. Germline V CDR1 and CDR2: SNHLY, FYNNEI. The CDR3: CASSALTGGAETQYF. The CDR3 bases are TGTGCCAGCAGTGCGTTAACAGGGGGCGCGGAGACCCAGTACTTC.